This passage covers 25 T cell receptor beta chains from one sample sequenced in a study of blood T cell repertoires in COVID-19. TCRdb's copy holds only in-frame clones and misses some; the assay was immunoSEQ multiplex PCR. The sample lists 300,000 to 350,000 clones, about 90% occurring once. Material: PBMCs or T cells enriched from blood (not recorded which). These receptors originate from a woman in her twenties or thirties who had been exposed to COVID-19.

This chain connects TRBV6-1 to TRBJ1-5; 11 nucleotides agree with TRBD1. The CDR3 sequence is 16 residues long. Germline values: CDR1 MNHNS, CDR2 SASEGT. The J segment lost 7 bases and the V segment lost 0 bases, leaving 5 bases of the junction unmatched. Here the CDR3 reads CASSEAQDRGRQPQHF. The CDR3 nucleotides are TGTGCCAGCAGTGAAGCCCAGGACAGGGGGCGCCAGCCCCAGCATTTT.

The chain uses TRBV30 and TRBJ2-7, with D tentatively TRBD2 (6 bases). V was trimmed by 3 bases and J by 3 bases, leaving 21 bases between them. The CDR3 is made up of 16 amino acids. Germline loops: CDR1 GTSNPN, CDR2 SVGIG (reference sequence). The CDR3 sequence: CAWRGGNPIEGYEQYF. CDR3 coding DNA: TGTGCCTGGAGAGGCGGGAATCCCATTGAAGGCTACGAGCAGTACTTC.

The chain employs TRBV18 and TRBJ2-7; D possibly corresponds to TRBD1 (6 bases). Trimming removed 0 bases at V and 3 bases at J, with 15 bases between. Germline V gene sequence: CDR1 KGHSH, CDR2 LQKENI. This CDR3 region has 16 residues. The CDR3 sequence: CASSPPAAGANYEQYF. CDR3 in DNA: TGTGCCAGCTCACCACCGGCGGCAGGGGCGAACTACGAGCAGTACTTC.

The genes are TRBV2 and TRBJ2-5; TRBD2 agrees at 8 bases. The CDR3 is 15 amino acids. V trimming: 7 bases; J trimming: 4 bases; junction bases outside the gene matches: 11. Germline lookup yields CDR1 SNHLY and CDR2 FYNNEI. CDR3: CASKVESGRGETQYF. The DNA for the CDR3 is TGTGCCAGCAAGGTGGAGAGCGGGAGAGGAGAGACCCAGTACTTC. The whole variable domain, remainder taken from reference TRBV2 and TRBJ2-5, is EPEVTQTPSHQVTQMGQEVILRCVPISNHLYFYWYRQILGQKVEFLVSFYNNEISEKSEIFDDQFSVERPDGSNFTLKIRSTKLEDSAMYFCASKVESGRGETQYFGPGTRLLVL.

Worth noting for this clone: The same CDR3 also results from other DNA sequences found in this sample. Here the CDR3 DNA reads TGTGCCAGCAGCCGAGGACTAGCGGGTTACAATGAGCAGTTCTTC. Protein: CASSRGLAGYNEQFF. The rearrangement links TRBV6-5 to TRBJ2-1; 11 nucleotides match TRBD2. From germline, CDR1 is MNHEY and CDR2 SVGAGI. The CDR3 is made up of 15 amino acids. The ends lost 6 bases at V and 4 bases at J; junction bases unmatched: 5.

Here the CDR3 DNA reads TGTGCCAGCAGCCCGATGGGGGGGTCCTACGAGCAGTACTTC. It encodes CASSPMGGSYEQYF. The chain carries TRBV14 and TRBJ2-7, with 7 bases that match TRBD2. This CDR3 spans 14 amino acids. Germline V gene data show CDR1 as SGHDN and CDR2 as FVKESK. V was clipped by 4 bases and J by 1 base; unmatched bases: 4.

The sample holds one count of this clone. The chain combines TRBV5-1 with TRBJ1-3; 10 bases map to TRBD1. The V gene end was trimmed by 3 bases and the J gene end by 1 base; junction bases not matched to a gene: 13. The CDR3 totals 19 residues. Per germline, CDR1 SGHRS and CDR2 YFSETQ. For the CDR3, the DNA is TGCGCCAGCAGCTGGGAGCCGGGACAGGGGATAGGTTCTGGAAACACCATATATTTT. Its protein is CASSWEPGQGIGSGNTIYF.

This sequence joins TRBV19 and TRBJ2-7; D gene unclear. V dropped 4 bases and J dropped 0 bases, with 4 bases sitting between them. CDR3 size: 12 residues. Germline V gene sequence: CDR1 LNHDA, CDR2 SQIVND (reference sequence). The CDR3 loop is CASSTHSYEQYF. CDR3 nucleotides: TGTGCCAGTAGTACCCACTCCTACGAGCAGTACTTC.

The chain combines TRBV18 with TRBJ1-2; D perhaps matches TRBD1 (6 bases). Germline V gene data show CDR1 as KGHSH and CDR2 as LQKENI. The length of the CDR3 is 16 residues. V was shortened by 0 bases and J by 2 bases, with 13 bases between the two germline ends. The CDR3 reads CASSPPKGEPNYGYTF. CDR3 bases: TGTGCCAGCTCACCACCGAAGGGGGAGCCGAACTATGGCTACACCTTC.

This sequence joins TRBV28 and TRBJ2-7, with 10 bases identical to TRBD2. The V segment lost 8 bases and the J segment 4 bases; nucleotides outside the gene matches: 2. This CDR3 is 12 amino acids long. The germline CDR1 and CDR2 sequences are MDHEN and SYDVKM. The CDR3 nucleotides read TGTGCCAGCGGGACTAGCGAATACGAGCAGTACTTC. Its translation: CASGTSEYEQYF.

CDR3 region: CASSVALGELFF. Written as DNA, the CDR3 is TGTGCCAGCAGCGTAGCCCTCGGGGAGCTGTTTTTT. This rearrangement joins TRBV9 to TRBJ2-2; D call uncertain. The CDR3 is 12 amino acids. Trimming pared 0 bases from V and 7 bases from J, leaving 4 bases between. Germline CDR1 is SGDLS and CDR2 is YYNGEE.

The rearrangement uses TRBV4-1 and TRBJ2-1, with D perhaps matching TRBD2 (6 bases). V was clipped by 3 bases and J by 7 bases, with 19 bases between them. The CDR3 runs to 16 residues. Germline CDR1 MGHRA, CDR2 YSYEKL. The CDR3: CASSHASSEVRNEQFF. The CDR3 DNA reads as TGCGCCAGCAGCCACGCCTCTAGCGAGGTACGAAATGAGCAGTTCTTC.

This clone came up a few times. This chain joins TRBV5-1 and TRBJ1-3; D may be TRBD1 (6 bases). This CDR3 spans 16 amino acids. Between the trimmed V and J ends, which lost 0 bases and 1 base, there was a span of 11 bases. Germline assignment: CDR1 SGHRS and CDR2 YFSETQ. The DNA of the CDR3 is TGCGCCAGCAGCTTGGGGTCAGGGGCGTCTGGAAACACCATATATTTT. Translating it yields CASSLGSGASGNTIYF.

V is TRBV19 and J is TRBJ2-3, with D unresolved. Trimming stripped 3 bases from V and 1 base from J, with 8 bases between. The germline CDR1 and CDR2 sequences are LNHDA and SQIVND (reference sequence). The CDR3 runs 14 residues. The CDR3 region has the DNA TGTGCCAGTAGTATTCTCTACGGCACAGATACGCAGTATTTT. Protein product: CASSILYGTDTQYF.

The chain employs TRBV5-1 and TRBJ2-1; the match to TRBD2 covers 12 bases. CDR1 SGHRS and CDR2 YFSETQ come from the germline V gene. V lost 4 bases to trimming and J lost 4 bases; unmatched junction nucleotides: 3. The CDR3 extends over 15 amino acids. CDR3 DNA: TGCGCCAGCAGCACCGGGACTAGCGGGTACAATGAGCAGTTCTTC. Its protein is CASSTGTSGYNEQFF.

The genes are TRBV9 and TRBJ2-1; 8 bases are shared with TRBD2. J was trimmed by 6 bases and V by 1 base; bases with no gene match: 12. The germline V gene has CDR1 SGDLS and CDR2 YYNGEE. The CDR3 covers 17 residues. The CDR3 is CASSVIPGTRLGNEQFF. The CDR3 DNA reads as TGTGCCAGCAGCGTAATCCCCGGGACTAGACTGGGCAATGAGCAGTTCTTC.

This chain links TRBV27 with TRBJ2-5; 9 bases map to TRBD2. Germline V CDR1 and CDR2: MNHEY, SMNVEV (reference sequence). The V and J ends lost 5 bases and 5 bases, in that order; junction bases with no gene match: 6. The CDR3 covers 14 residues. For the CDR3, the DNA is TGTGCCAGCAGTCCGCTAGCGGGAAGTGAGACCCAGTACTTC. It codes for CASSPLAGSETQYF.

The rearrangement uses TRBV29-1 and TRBJ1-2, with 7 positions matching TRBD1. Germline CDR1 and CDR2: SQVTM and ANQGSEA. V shed 3 bases and J 4 bases; nucleotides not matched to a gene: 11. The CDR3 has 15 amino acids. CDR3 coding DNA: TGCAGCGTTGACGCGCAGGGGGGCTCATTCTATGGCTACACCTTC. Its protein product is CSVDAQGGSFYGYTF. The full variable domain, its missing parts supplied by reference TRBV29-1 and TRBJ1-2, is SAVISQKPSRDICQRGTSLTIQCQVDSQVTMMFWYRQQPGQSLTLIATANQGSEATYESGFVIDKFPISRPNLTFSTLTVSNMSPEDSSIYLCSVDAQGGSFYGYTFGSGTRLTVV.

The chain couples TRBV5-1 to TRBJ1-1, with TRBD1 matching 9 bases. The CDR3 sequence is 16 residues long. In germline, CDR1 is SGHRS, CDR2 YFSETQ. J lost 1 base, V lost 4 bases, and 8 bases had no gene match. This CDR3 reads CASSAPNRGPNTEAFF. CDR3 DNA sequence: TGCGCCAGCAGCGCACCCAACAGGGGGCCGAACACTGAAGCTTTCTTT.

The CDR3 is CASSWGQVRDEKLFF. CDR3 nucleotide sequence: TGCGCCAGCAGCTGGGGACAGGTTAGGGATGAAAAACTGTTTTTT. This chain uses TRBV5-1 with TRBJ1-4, with 8 bases matching TRBD1. V shed 3 bases and J 6 bases; nucleotides not matched to a gene: 7. Germline values: CDR1 SGHRS, CDR2 YFSETQ. This CDR3 has 15 residues.

This clone was found once. V is TRBV20-1 and J is TRBJ1-2; D call uncertain. The CDR3 has 11 amino acids. The germline V and J ends were trimmed by 3 bases and 3 bases, with 5 bases remaining between them. Germline assignment: CDR1 DFQATT and CDR2 SNEGSKA (reference sequence). The CDR3 is CSASDYYGYTF. The CDR3 DNA follows: TGCAGTGCTAGCGACTACTATGGCTACACCTTC.

The V gene is TRBV5-6, the J gene TRBJ1-3; 7 bases align to TRBD1. There are 13 residues in the CDR3. Germline CDR1 SGHDT, CDR2 YYEEEE. V was clipped by 7 bases and J by 5 bases; unmatched bases: 6. CDR3 residues: CASGQEIRNTIYF. The CDR3 coding sequence is TGTGCCAGCGGACAGGAGATTCGAAACACCATATATTTT. Looking up the rest from reference TRBV5-6 and TRBJ1-3 gives the full variable domain: DAGVTQSPTHLIKTRGQQVTLRCSPKSGHDTVSWYQQALGQGPQFIFQYYEEEERQRGNFPDRFSGHQFPNYSSELNVNALLLGDSALYLCASGQEIRNTIYFGEGSWLTVV.

In this sample, this clone turned up a few times. The gene calls are TRBV5-1 and TRBJ2-7; D perhaps matches TRBD2 (6 bases). The CDR3 has 16 amino acids. V was clipped by 4 bases and J by 3 bases, with 20 bases between them. CDR1 is SGHRS and CDR2 is YFSETQ in the germline V gene. The CDR3 protein is CASSPLEGNINYEQYF. The CDR3 DNA reads as TGCGCCAGCAGCCCCCTGGAGGGAAATATTAACTACGAGCAGTACTTC.

As DNA, the CDR3 is TGTGCCAGCGGCCCCCTGGCTAGCGGGAAAGGGGGTGAGCAGTTCTTC. Its protein product is CASGPLASGKGGEQFF. The chain recombines TRBV27 with TRBJ2-1, with 9 bases that match TRBD2. Unmatched junction bases numbered 17, after V lost 8 bases and J lost 9 bases. The CDR3 contains 16 residues. Germline V CDR1 and CDR2: MNHEY, SMNVEV (reference sequence).

The chain employs TRBV27 and TRBJ2-1; D might be TRBD1 (6 bases). Germline CDR1 is MNHEY and CDR2 is SMNVEV (reference sequence). The CDR3 is made up of 16 amino acids. V lost 3 bases and J 10 bases, leaving 22 bases between the germline ends. CDR3 nucleotide sequence: TGTGCCAGCAGTTTGCCTCCAGGGGCTCATCCCCGGGAGCAGTTCTTC. Its protein is CASSLPPGAHPREQFF.